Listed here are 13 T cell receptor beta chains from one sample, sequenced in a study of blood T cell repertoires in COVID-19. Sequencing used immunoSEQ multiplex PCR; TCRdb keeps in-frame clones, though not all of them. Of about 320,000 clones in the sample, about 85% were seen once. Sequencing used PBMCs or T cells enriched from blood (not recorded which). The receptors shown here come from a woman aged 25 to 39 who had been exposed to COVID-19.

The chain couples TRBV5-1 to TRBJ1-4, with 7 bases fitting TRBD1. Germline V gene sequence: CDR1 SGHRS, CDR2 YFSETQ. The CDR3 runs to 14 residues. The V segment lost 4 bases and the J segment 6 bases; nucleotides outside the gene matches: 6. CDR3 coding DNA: TGCGCCAGCAGCCCCACAGGGGTGGATGAAAAACTGTTTTTT. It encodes CASSPTGVDEKLFF.

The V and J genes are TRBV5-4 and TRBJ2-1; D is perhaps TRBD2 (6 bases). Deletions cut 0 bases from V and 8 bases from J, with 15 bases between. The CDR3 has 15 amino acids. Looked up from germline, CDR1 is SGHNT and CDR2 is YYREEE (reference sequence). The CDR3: CASSLAGVAVDEQFF. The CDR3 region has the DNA TGTGCCAGCAGCTTGGCCGGGGTAGCGGTCGATGAGCAGTTCTTC.

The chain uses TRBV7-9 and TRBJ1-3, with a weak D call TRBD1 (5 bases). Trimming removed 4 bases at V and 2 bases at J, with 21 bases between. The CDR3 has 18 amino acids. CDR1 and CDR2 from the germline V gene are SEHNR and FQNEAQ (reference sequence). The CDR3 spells CASSSENEQEGTGNTIYF. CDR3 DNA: TGTGCCAGCAGCTCGGAAAACGAACAGGAGGGCACTGGAAACACCATATATTTT. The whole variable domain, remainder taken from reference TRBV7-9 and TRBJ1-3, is DTGVSQNPRHKITKRGQNVTFRCDPISEHNRLYWYRQTLGQGPEFLTYFQNEAQLEKSRLLSDRFSAERPKGSFSTLEIQRTEQGDSAMYLCASSSENEQEGTGNTIYFGEGSWLTVV.

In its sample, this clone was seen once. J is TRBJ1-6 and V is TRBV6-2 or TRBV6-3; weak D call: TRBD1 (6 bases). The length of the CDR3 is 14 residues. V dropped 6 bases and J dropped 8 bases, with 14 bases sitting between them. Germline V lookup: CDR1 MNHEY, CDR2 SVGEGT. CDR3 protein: CASSSGEYYSPLHF. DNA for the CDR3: TGTGCCAGCAGCTCAGGGGAGTATTATTCACCCCTCCACTTT.

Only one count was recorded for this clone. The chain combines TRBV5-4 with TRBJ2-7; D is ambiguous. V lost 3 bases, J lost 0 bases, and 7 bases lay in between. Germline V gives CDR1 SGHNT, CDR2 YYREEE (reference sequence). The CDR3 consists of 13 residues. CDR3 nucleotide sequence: TGTGCCAGCAGCTCGACACTCTCCTACGAGCAGTACTTC. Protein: CASSSTLSYEQYF. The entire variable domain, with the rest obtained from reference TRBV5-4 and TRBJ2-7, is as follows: ETGVTQSPTHLIKTRGQQVTLRCSSQSGHNTVSWYQQALGQGPQFIFQYYREEENGRGNFPPRFSGLQFPNYSSELNVNALELDDSALYLCASSSTLSYEQYFGPGTRLTVT.

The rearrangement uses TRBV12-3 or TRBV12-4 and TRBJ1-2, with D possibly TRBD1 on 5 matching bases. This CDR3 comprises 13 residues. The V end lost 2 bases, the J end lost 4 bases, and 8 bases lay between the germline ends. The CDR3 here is CASSLRGGYGYTF. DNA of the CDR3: TGTGCCAGCAGTTTAAGGGGAGGCTATGGCTACACCTTC.

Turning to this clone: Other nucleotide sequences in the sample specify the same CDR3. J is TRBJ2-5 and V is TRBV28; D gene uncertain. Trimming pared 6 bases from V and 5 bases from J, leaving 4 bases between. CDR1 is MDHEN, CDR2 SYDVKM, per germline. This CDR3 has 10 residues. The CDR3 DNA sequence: TGTGCCAGCAGCCTCGAGACCCAGTACTTC. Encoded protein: CASSLETQYF.

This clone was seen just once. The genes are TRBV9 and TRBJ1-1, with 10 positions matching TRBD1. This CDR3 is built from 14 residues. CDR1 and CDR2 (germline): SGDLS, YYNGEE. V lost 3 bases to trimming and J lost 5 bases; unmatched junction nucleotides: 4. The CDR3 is CASSETGGQTEAFF. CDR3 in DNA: TGTGCCAGCAGCGAGACAGGGGGCCAAACTGAAGCTTTCTTT.

The CDR3 bases are TGTGCCAGCCGGGAATCAACAGGGGTGGGGGAAAAACTGTTTTTT. Amino acid sequence: CASRESTGVGEKLFF. V gene TRBV6-5 combines with J gene TRBJ1-4; 7 bases align to TRBD1. Germline V CDR1 and CDR2: MNHEY, SVGAGI. Trimming cost V 8 bases and J 8 bases; bases outside gene matches: 14. The CDR3 contains 15 residues.

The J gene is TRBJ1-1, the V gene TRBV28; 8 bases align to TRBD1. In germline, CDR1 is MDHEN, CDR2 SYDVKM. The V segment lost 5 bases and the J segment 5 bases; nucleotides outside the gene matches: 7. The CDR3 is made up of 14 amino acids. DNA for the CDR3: TGTGCCAGCAGTGAACAGGGGGATTGGACTGAAGCTTTCTTT. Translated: CASSEQGDWTEAFF.

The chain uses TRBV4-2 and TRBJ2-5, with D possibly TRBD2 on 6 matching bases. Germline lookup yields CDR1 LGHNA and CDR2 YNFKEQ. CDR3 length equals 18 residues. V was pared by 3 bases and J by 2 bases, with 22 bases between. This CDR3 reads CASSQEVGWGESQETQYF. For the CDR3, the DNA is TGTGCCAGCAGCCAGGAAGTGGGGTGGGGGGAGAGTCAAGAGACCCAGTACTTC.

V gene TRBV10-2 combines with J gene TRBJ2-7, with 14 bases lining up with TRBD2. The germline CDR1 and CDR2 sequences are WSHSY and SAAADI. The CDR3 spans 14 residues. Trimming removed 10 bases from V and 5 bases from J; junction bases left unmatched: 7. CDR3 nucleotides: TGCGCCACCGGGACTAGCGGGGGCGACCACGAGCAGTACTTC. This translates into CATGTSGGDHEQYF.

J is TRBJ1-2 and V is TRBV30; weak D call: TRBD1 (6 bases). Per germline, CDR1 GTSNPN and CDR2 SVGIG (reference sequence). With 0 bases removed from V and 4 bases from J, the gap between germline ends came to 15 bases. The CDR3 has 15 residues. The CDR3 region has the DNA TGTGCCTGGAGTGTACTTGGGGGCCGCGGCTATGGCTACACCTTC. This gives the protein CAWSVLGGRGYGYTF.